The clone carrying this T cell receptor beta chain was found once. These data belong to a study of blood T cell repertoires in COVID-19. Study-level background: Sites across the United States, Italy and Spain contributed samples from acute and convalescent COVID-19. Sources were T cells, B-cell-depleted T cells, or PBMCs; the material itself was cDNA or gDNA.

Trimming removed 6 bases from V and 3 bases from J; junction bases left unmatched: 4. There are 13 residues in the CDR3. Germline lookup yields CDR1 LNHDA and CDR2 SQIVND (reference sequence). In the original analysis: Reference gene primer amplification yielded estimated nucleated cell counts. Profiling relied on immunoSEQ multiplex PCR, and the TCRdb table lists in-frame clones only, not all of them. The V and J calls and clone size were taken over from that table, and D and trimming were inferred from the DNA. Here the sample spans 150,000 to 200,000 clones, around 86% being singletons. The chain joins TRBV19 to TRBJ1-2; TRBD1 agrees at 7 bases. Sequencing was performed on peripheral blood. This receptor was taken from a young man with acute or convalescent COVID-19. CDR3 amino acids: CASSMGQYYGYTF. CDR3 nucleotides: TGTGCCAGTAGCATGGGACAGTACTATGGCTACACCTTC.